These 29 T cell receptor beta chains were all obtained from the same sample, sequenced in a study of T cells after yellow fever vaccination. A single record per CDR3 protein comes from TCRdb applying MiXCR to the 5' RACE reads. The table lists hundreds of thousands of distinct CDR3 sequences, roughly 4% of them singletons, with 20% to 25% in the top ten. The sequencing here drew on PBMCs, taken 5 days after the yellow fever booster vaccination. These receptors all come from a man in his late teens or twenties who received the YFV17D yellow fever vaccine.

In its sample, this clonotype was seen a few times. The chain carries TRBV7-6 and TRBJ1-1; 10 bases map to TRBD1. The germline gives CDR1 SGHVS, CDR2 FNYEAQ. V shed 4 bases, J shed 8 bases, and the junction held 4 bases outside the gene matches. The CDR3 totals 13 residues. As DNA, the CDR3 is TGTGCCAGCAGCTGGGACAGGGGTATGGAAGCTTTCTTT. As protein: CASSWDRGMEAFF.

This sequence joins TRBV4-3 and TRBJ1-2; D may be TRBD1 (6 bases). Trimming took off 1 base at V and 7 bases at J, with 16 bases between the two ends. The CDR3 extends over 15 amino acids. In germline, CDR1 is LGHNA, CDR2 YSLEER. This CDR3 is CASSQAGRGALGYTF. The CDR3 DNA follows: TGCGCCAGCAGCCAAGCGGGTCGGGGGGCGCTTGGCTACACCTTC.

This clonotype was observed many times. The V gene is TRBV5-1, the J gene TRBJ2-5; 10 positions agree with TRBD2. Germline V gene data show CDR1 as SGHRS and CDR2 as YFSETQ. Trimming took 4 bases from V and 5 from J; bases not matched to a gene: 8. There are 15 residues in the CDR3. CDR3 coding DNA: TGCGCCAGCAGCGCAGTAGCGGGGGGAACGGAGACCCAGTACTTC. Protein product: CASSAVAGGTETQYF.

V gene TRBV7-9 combines with J gene TRBJ1-1; tentatively, D is TRBD1 (6 bases). Trimming cost V 5 bases and J 1 base, with 11 bases left between them. Per the germline V gene, CDR1 is SEHNR and CDR2 is FQNEAQ (reference sequence). The CDR3 has 14 amino acids. The CDR3 bases are TGTGCCAGCAGCAGACAGGAGACGAACACTGAAGCTTTCTTT. Translation gives CASSRQETNTEAFF.

CDR3 loop: CASSYQGTPSSYEQYF. The CDR3, as DNA: TGTGCCAGCAGTTACCAGGGGACACCGAGCTCCTACGAGCAGTACTTC. The V and J genes are TRBV6-2 or TRBV6-3 and TRBJ2-7; D is possibly TRBD1 (6 bases). Germline V gene sequence: CDR1 MNHEY, CDR2 SVGEGT. The V gene lost 2 bases and the J gene lost 0 bases, with 14 bases spanning the gap. The length of the CDR3 is 16 residues.

In this sample, this clonotype turned up a few times. The chain links TRBV7-6 to TRBJ2-7; D unresolved. Looked up from germline, CDR1 is SGHVS and CDR2 is FNYEAQ. V gave up 5 bases and J gave up 1 base, with 9 bases separating them. The CDR3 totals 13 residues. This CDR3 is CASSRAVSYEQYF. The CDR3, as DNA: TGTGCCAGCAGCCGCGCCGTTTCCTACGAGCAGTACTTC.

The chain has TRBV12-3 or TRBV12-4 and TRBJ1-1; 8 bases agree with TRBD1. With 3 bases clipped from V and 5 bases from J, the junction kept 2 bases outside the gene matches. The CDR3 spans 13 residues. Here the CDR3 DNA reads TGTGCCAGCAGTTTTCAGGGGGCTACTGAAGCTTTCTTT. Protein: CASSFQGATEAFF.

This clonotype has more than one count but fewer than ten. The rearrangement uses TRBV20-1 and TRBJ2-5; TRBD1 matches 9 bases. J was trimmed by 5 bases and V by 6 bases; bases with no gene match: 7. This CDR3 contains 13 residues. Germline V gives CDR1 DFQATT, CDR2 SNEGSKA (reference sequence). This CDR3 reads CSAGDRVVETQYF. CDR3 coding DNA: TGCAGTGCAGGGGACAGGGTGGTGGAGACCCAGTACTTC.

This clonotype was picked up a small number of times. This chain connects TRBV5-4 to TRBJ1-3, with TRBD1 matching 7 bases. The V and J ends lost 4 bases and 4 bases, in that order; junction bases with no gene match: 5. The CDR3 totals 14 residues. Germline V gives CDR1 SGHNT, CDR2 YYREEE (reference sequence). DNA of the CDR3: TGTGCCAGCAGCCCCACAGGGGAAGGAAACACCATATATTTT. Protein: CASSPTGEGNTIYF.

There are many counts of this clonotype. V is TRBV5-4 and J is TRBJ1-4; D unclear. This CDR3 comprises 11 residues. V was trimmed by 7 bases and J by 5 bases, leaving 6 bases between them. Germline V lookup: CDR1 SGHNT, CDR2 YYREEE (reference sequence). This CDR3 is CASGRNEKLFF. CDR3 coding DNA: TGTGCCAGCGGGCGGAATGAAAAACTGTTTTTT.

The CDR3 is CASSLADGRYGYTF. The CDR3 nucleotides are TGTGCCAGCAGTTTGGCGGATGGACGCTATGGCTACACCTTC. The J gene is TRBJ1-2, the V gene TRBV12-3 or TRBV12-4; D call uncertain. The CDR3 runs 14 residues. V was shortened by 3 bases and J by 4 bases, with 12 bases between the two germline ends.

This clonotype was seen at least ten times. The V and J genes are TRBV7-2 and TRBJ1-1, with TRBD1 as a possible D gene (5 bases). V lost 5 bases to trimming and J lost 4 bases, with 14 bases between them. CDR1 and CDR2 from the germline V gene are SGHTA and FQGNSA. The CDR3 length is 14 residues. This CDR3 is CASSLRRGGTEAFF. The DNA of the CDR3 is TGTGCCAGCAGCCTCCGGCGCGGGGGCACTGAAGCTTTCTTT.

The V call is TRBV6-1, the J call TRBJ2-3; no clear D. The CDR3 loop spans 14 amino acids. Germline-derived CDR1 and CDR2 are MNHNS and SASEGT. Trimming stripped 1 base from V and 2 bases from J, with 7 bases between. DNA of the CDR3: TGTGCCAGCAGTGAAGAAAGGGACACAGATACGCAGTATTTT. Its protein product is CASSEERDTDTQYF.

This chain links TRBV5-6 with TRBJ1-2; D perhaps matches TRBD1 (6 bases). The V and J ends lost 3 bases and 4 bases respectively, with 10 bases between them. CDR3 length: 13 residues. The germline V gene encodes CDR1 SGHDT and CDR2 YYEEEE. This chain's CDR3 is CASSSDSTYGYTF. In DNA, the CDR3 is TGTGCCAGCAGCTCGGACAGTACCTATGGCTACACCTTC.

V usage is TRBV5-1 and J usage is TRBJ1-6; TRBD1 might be the D (5 bases). This CDR3 has 16 amino acids. Trimming removed 4 bases at V and 9 bases at J, with 20 bases between. Germline CDR1 is SGHRS and CDR2 is YFSETQ. CDR3 DNA: TGCGCCAGCAGCACCTCATTTGGGGGGACCGGTTCACCCCTCCACTTT. Translation: CASSTSFGGTGSPLHF. The complete variable domain, with remaining parts taken from reference TRBV5-1 and TRBJ1-6, reads KAGVTQTPRYLIKTRGQQVTLSCSPISGHRSVSWYQQTPGQGLQFLFEYFSETQRNKGNFPGRFSGRQFSNSRSEMNVSTLELGDSALYLCASSTSFGGTGSPLHFGNGTRLTVT.

V and J are TRBV10-2 and TRBJ2-7, with D unclear. CDR1 and CDR2 (germline): WSHSY, SAAADI. The CDR3 sequence is 15 residues long. Trimming cost V 0 bases and J 0 bases, with 9 bases left between them. CDR3 coding DNA: TGCGCCAGCAGTGAGTCGCCCGATTCCTCCTACGAGCAGTACTTC. It translates to CASSESPDSSYEQYF.

Remarks on this clonotype: A read error may explain this, as a much larger clone is one base away. This sequence joins TRBV4-1 and TRBJ2-1; unclear D gene. CDR1 and CDR2 (germline): MGHRA, YSYEKL. Trimming removed 1 base at V and 8 bases at J, with 3 bases between. This CDR3 is 11 amino acids long. The CDR3 loop is CASSQGDEQFF. The CDR3 nucleotides are TGCGCCAGCAGCCAAGGGGATGAGCAGTTCTTC.

This clonotype was recorded at least ten times. The CDR3 here is CASSRLGQETQYF. CDR3 nucleotides: TGTGCCAGCAGCCGACTAGGGCAAGAGACCCAGTACTTC. The rearrangement uses TRBV5-4 and TRBJ2-5; D is possibly TRBD2 (6 bases). V was shortened by 4 bases and J by 2 bases, with 9 bases between the two germline ends. From germline, CDR1 is SGHNT and CDR2 YYREEE (reference sequence). The CDR3 sequence is 13 residues long.

The chain uses TRBV4-1 and TRBJ1-5; D ambiguous. The CDR3 is made up of 14 amino acids. The germline V gene has CDR1 MGHRA and CDR2 YSYEKL. The germline V and J ends were trimmed by 6 bases and 2 bases, with 11 bases remaining between them. The CDR3 loop is CASSSPERNQPQHF. CDR3 in DNA: TGCGCCAGCAGTTCGCCAGAACGCAATCAGCCCCAGCATTTT.

This clonotype came up a few times. This CDR3 is CASSFGRQGSSYEQYV. The CDR3 nucleotides are TGTGCCAGCAGCTTTGGAAGACAGGGGAGTTCCTACGAGCAGTACGTC. The chain employs TRBV11-3 and TRBJ2-7; 8 positions agree with TRBD1. There are 16 residues in the CDR3. CDR1 SGHNT and CDR2 YENEEA come from the germline V gene. The ends lost 3 bases at V and 1 base at J; junction bases unmatched: 8.

V is TRBV27 and J is TRBJ2-7, with 9 bases that match TRBD1. Germline V lookup: CDR1 MNHEY, CDR2 SMNVEV (reference sequence). CDR3 length: 14 residues. V lost 5 bases and J lost 5; bases outside the gene matches: 7. Here the CDR3 reads CASSARQGVNEQYV. CDR3 DNA sequence: TGTGCCAGCAGTGCTCGACAGGGGGTAAACGAGCAGTACGTC.

This clonotype was detected only a few times. V usage is TRBV7-2 and J usage is TRBJ1-2, with D uncertain. Germline assignment: CDR1 SGHTA and CDR2 FQGNSA. V dropped 1 base and J dropped 11 bases, with 8 bases sitting between them. The CDR3 has 11 amino acids. For the CDR3, the DNA is TGTGCCAGCAGCTTAGGGGGAATGTACACCTTC. Its protein is CASSLGGMYTF.

This clonotype was seen a few times. This rearrangement joins TRBV12-3 or TRBV12-4 to TRBJ2-1; TRBD2 agrees at 14 bases. CDR3 length equals 15 residues. After removal of 6 bases from V and 4 bases from J, the junction contained 2 bases not matched to a gene. The CDR3 is CASRGLAGEYNEQFF. Here the CDR3 DNA reads TGTGCCAGCAGGGGACTAGCGGGGGAGTACAATGAGCAGTTCTTC.

Ten or more counts support this clonotype. This chain joins TRBV4-3 and TRBJ2-6; D remains ambiguous. V shed 0 bases and J shed 4 bases, with 7 bases lying between them. In germline, CDR1 is LGHNA, CDR2 YSLEER. The CDR3 has 15 residues. CDR3: CASSQDFRGANVLTF. The CDR3 DNA follows: TGCGCCAGCAGCCAAGATTTTAGAGGGGCCAACGTCCTGACTTTC.

The chain couples TRBV6-5 to TRBJ1-4; TRBD1 matches at 8 bases. The germline V gene has CDR1 MNHEY and CDR2 SVGAGI. This CDR3 comprises 18 residues. V was pared by 2 bases and J by 6 bases, with 14 bases of the junction left unmatched. In DNA, the CDR3 is TGTGCCAGCAGTTACCAAACAATACGACAGGGGCTGGATGAAAAACTGTTTTTT. Amino acid sequence: CASSYQTIRQGLDEKLFF.

This clonotype has ten or more counts. This chain links TRBV5-1 with TRBJ2-1; the match to TRBD2 covers 8 bases. After removal of 4 bases from V and 0 bases from J, the junction contained 12 bases not matched to a gene. CDR1 and CDR2 from the germline V gene are SGHRS and YFSETQ. This CDR3 spans 18 amino acids. The CDR3 reads CASSRGRRAGVSYNEQFF. Here the CDR3 DNA reads TGCGCCAGCAGCAGAGGGCGGAGAGCGGGGGTCTCCTACAATGAGCAGTTCTTC.

In the case of this clonotype: Being one base from a much bigger clone, this may be a read error. J is TRBJ1-1 and V is TRBV4-2; 7 bases match TRBD1. CDR3 length equals 13 residues. Per germline, CDR1 LGHNA and CDR2 YNFKEQ. With 5 bases clipped from V and 3 bases from J, the junction kept 3 bases outside the gene matches. Written as DNA, the CDR3 is TGTGCCAGCAGCGCCGGACAGGACACTGAAGCTTTCTTT. Amino acids: CASSAGQDTEAFF.

In this sample, this clonotype turned up a few times. V gene TRBV24-1 combines with J gene TRBJ2-2; 8 nucleotides agree with TRBD2. Germline-derived CDR1 and CDR2 are KGHDR and SFDVKD. V shed 1 base and J 3 bases; nucleotides not matched to a gene: 0. The CDR3 covers 15 residues. The CDR3 sequence: CATSDLLADTGELFF. Written as DNA, the CDR3 is TGTGCCACCAGTGATTTACTAGCGGACACCGGGGAGCTGTTTTTT.

This clonotype was observed a few times. V and J are TRBV5-8 and TRBJ2-4; 9 nucleotides match TRBD2. V gave up 2 bases and J gave up 9 bases; unmatched junction bases: 12. Germline V gene data show CDR1 as SGHTS and CDR2 as YDEGEE. The CDR3 sequence is 16 residues long. The CDR3 coding sequence is TGTGCCAGCAGCTTCTTAGCGGGGGCCAGAGTGGGCATTCAGTACTTC. As protein: CASSFLAGARVGIQYF.